This paragraph reports one T cell receptor (beta chain). This entry belongs to a study of T cell changes during pregnancy in multiple sclerosis. The CDR3 is 16 residues long. Trimming took 2 bases from V and 3 from J, leaving 19 bases between them. Germline V gene data show CDR1 as GTSNPN and CDR2 as SVGIG (reference sequence). Here immunoSEQ multiplex PCR was the method, and the copy in TCRdb shows in-frame clones only, minus some. The data hold about 40,000 clones, with 70% to 90% observed a single time. The sequence was collected from a female donor with multiple sclerosis, enrolled in a pregnancy study. The V call is TRBV30, the J call TRBJ1-1; possible D gene TRBD1, 5 bases. Sequences were derived from CD4+ T cells from peripheral blood mononuclear cells, sampled before pregnancy. The CDR3 spells CAWSPHGGQGDTEAFF. As DNA, the CDR3 is TGTGCCTGGAGTCCCCACGGAGGGCAGGGAGACACTGAAGCTTTCTTT.